This passage covers 18 T cell receptor beta chains from one sample sequenced in a study of blood T cell repertoires in COVID-19. Measured with immunoSEQ multiplex PCR; TCRdb has only the in-frame clones, and not every one. The sample contains approximately 210,000 clones, around 83% of which appear only once. The sample was peripheral blood. These receptors originate from a woman between 50 and 59 years old with acute or convalescent COVID-19.

The V gene is TRBV10-3, the J gene TRBJ2-5, with D unclear. The CDR3 loop spans 15 amino acids. The V and J ends lost 3 bases and 3 bases respectively, with 14 bases between them. Per germline, CDR1 ENHRY and CDR2 SYGVKD. CDR3 region: CAISDQTIPKETQYF. CDR3 nucleotide sequence: TGTGCCATCAGTGACCAGACAATACCCAAAGAGACCCAGTACTTC.

The chain recombines TRBV6-5 with TRBJ2-3; tentative D call: TRBD2 (5 bases). Germline V gene lookup returns CDR1 MNHEY and CDR2 SVGAGI. The CDR3 length is 14 residues. V lost 0 bases, J lost 5 bases, and 9 bases lay in between. CDR3 coding DNA: TGTGCCAGCAGTTACTCGAATCGGGAAGATACGCAGTATTTT. This codes for CASSYSNREDTQYF.

The rearrangement links TRBV5-1 to TRBJ2-7, with 9 bases identical to TRBD2. Germline V gives CDR1 SGHRS, CDR2 YFSETQ. V trimming: 0 bases; J trimming: 3 bases; junction bases outside the gene matches: 7. This CDR3 contains 16 residues. This chain's CDR3 is CASSLGIAGVGYEQYF. The CDR3 bases are TGCGCCAGCAGCTTGGGAATAGCGGGAGTGGGCTACGAGCAGTACTTC.

This chain links TRBV7-6 with TRBJ2-7, with 8 bases matching TRBD1. With 5 bases clipped from V and 5 bases from J, the junction kept 14 bases outside the gene matches. Germline V CDR1 and CDR2: SGHVS, FNYEAQ. This CDR3 region has 16 residues. The CDR3 here is CASSPRADRVLHEQYF. CDR3 DNA sequence: TGTGCCAGCAGCCCCAGGGCGGACAGGGTTCTCCACGAGCAGTACTTC.

The chain has TRBV3-1 (or the pseudogene TRBV3-2) and TRBJ1-5; 8 bases match TRBD1. This CDR3 contains 13 residues. J was trimmed by 9 bases and V by 3 bases; bases with no gene match: 4. Germline CDR1 LGHDT, CDR2 YNNKEL (reference sequence). The CDR3 bases are TGTGCCAGCAGCCAGACAGGGGACGGGCCCCAGCATTTT. This encodes CASSQTGDGPQHF.

The genes are TRBV15 and TRBJ2-5; 10 nucleotides agree with TRBD2. Germline V gene data show CDR1 as LNHNV and CDR2 as YYDKDF (reference sequence). CDR3 size: 17 residues. V shed 3 bases and J 2 bases; nucleotides not matched to a gene: 9. CDR3 amino acids: CATSSLSSGSRQETQYF. As DNA, the CDR3 is TGTGCCACCAGCAGTCTTTCTAGCGGGAGTAGGCAAGAGACCCAGTACTTC.

This clone was detected once. This rearrangement joins TRBV6-6 to TRBJ1-2; 8 bases match TRBD1. The CDR3 consists of 17 residues. With 5 bases clipped from V and 5 bases from J, the junction kept 16 bases outside the gene matches. The germline CDR1 and CDR2 sequences are MNHNY and SVGAGI (reference sequence). The chain's CDR3 is CASSPSGTGFGIYGYTF. The CDR3, as DNA: TGTGCCAGCAGTCCCTCCGGGACAGGTTTCGGGATTTATGGCTACACCTTC.

The CDR3 bases are TGTGCCAGCAGTGAACACGGGACTAGGGGAAGCGACGAGCAGTACTTC. Translating gives CASSEHGTRGSDEQYF. The V gene is TRBV6-1, the J gene TRBJ2-7; the match to TRBD2 covers 8 bases. The CDR3 contains 16 residues. The V gene's germline CDR1 is MNHNS and CDR2 SASEGT. Trimming removed 2 bases from V and 5 bases from J; junction bases left unmatched: 11.

This clone was recorded only once. The gene calls are TRBV28 and TRBJ1-2; D is perhaps TRBD1 (6 bases). This CDR3 has 14 residues. The ends were cut back, 8 bases at V and 0 bases at J, with 13 bases in the middle. Per germline, CDR1 MDHEN and CDR2 SYDVKM. The CDR3 DNA is TGTGCCAGCTTGGAGGGGGGGGCTAACTATGGCTACACCTTC. Its translation: CASLEGGANYGYTF.

This chain connects TRBV5-6 to TRBJ2-3, with D possibly matching TRBD2 (5 bases). Trimming cost V 1 base and J 3 bases, with 9 bases left between them. The CDR3 extends over 14 amino acids. Germline CDR1 SGHDT, CDR2 YYEEEE. Here the CDR3 reads CASSLLTGTDTQYF. CDR3 sequence (DNA): TGTGCCAGCAGCTTGTTAACGGGAACAGATACGCAGTATTTT. Looking up the rest from reference TRBV5-6 and TRBJ2-3 gives the full variable domain: DAGVTQSPTHLIKTRGQQVTLRCSPKSGHDTVSWYQQALGQGPQFIFQYYEEEERQRGNFPDRFSGHQFPNYSSELNVNALLLGDSALYLCASSLLTGTDTQYFGPGTRLTVL.

The sample holds a few counts of this clone. The V gene is TRBV28, the J gene TRBJ1-2; D is undetermined. The V end lost 0 bases, the J end lost 3 bases, and 5 bases lay between the germline ends. The CDR3 runs 13 residues. In germline, CDR1 is MDHEN, CDR2 SYDVKM. The CDR3 nucleotides read TGTGCCAGCAGTTTATGGTCGGACTATGGCTACACCTTC. Protein product: CASSLWSDYGYTF.

The V gene is TRBV6-1, the J gene TRBJ2-7; 13 nucleotides match TRBD2. The CDR3 loop spans 16 amino acids. Germline-derived CDR1 and CDR2 are MNHNS and SASEGT. Trimming at V came to 3 bases and at J to 6 bases, leaving 8 bases not matched to a gene. The CDR3 coding sequence is TGTGCCAGCAGTGATGGACTAGCGGGAGACCCCCCCGAGCAGTACTTC. It encodes CASSDGLAGDPPEQYF.

The V gene is TRBV29-1, the J gene TRBJ2-5; possibly TRBD1 for D (6 bases). The CDR3 is 13 residues long. The germline gives CDR1 SQVTM, CDR2 ANQGSEA. Between the trimmed V and J ends, which lost 6 bases and 7 bases, there was a span of 18 bases. The CDR3 DNA follows: TGCAGCGTAATCTACCTCAGGGGATGGACCCAGTACTTC. Residues: CSVIYLRGWTQYF. Drawing the rest from reference TRBV29-1 and TRBJ2-5, the complete variable domain is SAVISQKPSRDICQRGTSLTIQCQVDSQVTMMFWYRQQPGQSLTLIATANQGSEATYESGFVIDKFPISRPNLTFSTLTVSNMSPEDSSIYLCSVIYLRGWTQYFGPGTRLLVL.

This chain links TRBV11-2 with TRBJ2-7; 8 positions match TRBD2. The CDR3 length is 17 residues. CDR1 is SGHAT, CDR2 FQNNGV, per germline. Germline trimming cut 6 bases from V and 4 bases from J; bases unmatched to any gene: 17. The CDR3 nucleotides read TGTGCCAGCAGTTCTGGACTAGCCCCTCCTTTAAGATACGAGCAGTACTTC. This translates into CASSSGLAPPLRYEQYF.

The CDR3 protein is CSVWTSDTYEQYF. Here the CDR3 DNA reads TGCAGCGTTTGGACTAGCGATACCTACGAGCAGTACTTC. The rearrangement links TRBV29-1 to TRBJ2-7, with TRBD2 matching over 9 bases. The germline gives CDR1 SQVTM, CDR2 ANQGSEA. This CDR3 is built from 13 residues. The J segment lost 2 bases and the V segment lost 5 bases, leaving 4 bases of the junction unmatched.

The chain has TRBV7-2 and TRBJ2-4, with TRBD1 identical over 8 bases. V lost 2 bases to trimming and J lost 1 base; unmatched junction nucleotides: 4. Germline CDR1 SGHTA, CDR2 FQGNSA. The CDR3 contains 16 residues. CDR3: CASSLRQGRAKNIQYF. The CDR3 DNA follows: TGTGCCAGCAGCTTAAGACAGGGGCGGGCCAAAAACATTCAGTACTTC.

Only a few counts were recorded for this clone. The chain has TRBV14 and TRBJ2-7; TRBD1 is a possible D gene (5 bases). CDR3 length: 15 residues. From germline, CDR1 is SGHDN and CDR2 FVKESK. V gave up 4 bases and J gave up 6 bases, with 19 bases separating them. CDR3 DNA sequence: TGTGCCAGCAGCCTACGACAGAACCTTTGGAGCGAGCAGTACTTC. Encoded protein: CASSLRQNLWSEQYF.

The chain links TRBV28 to TRBJ1-1; D is uncertain. V was clipped by 6 bases and J by 1 base, with 6 bases between them. The CDR3 runs to 12 residues. Germline loops: CDR1 MDHEN, CDR2 SYDVKM. CDR3 protein: CASSLENTEAFF. DNA of the CDR3: TGTGCCAGCAGCCTAGAGAACACTGAAGCTTTCTTT.